This record looks at one TCR beta chain sequence and its context. This clonotype was picked up many times. No cognate antigen has been identified for it. Base qualities are not provided; no much larger clone lies one nucleotide away. This record belongs to a study of blood T cells in healthy people across ages (dated by TCRdb to 2015 to 2017). Study-level background: Template switching captured roughly one uniquely barcoded TCR beta cDNA molecule per two T cells in model experiments. The study measured age-related changes in TCR beta repertoire diversity using deep sequencing normalized with unique cDNA molecular identifiers. The donors were split into four age groups: young (average about 16 years), middle-aged (39), aged (approximately 60) and long-lived (82). To avoid experimental bias, donors of different ages were spread randomly across the sequencing lanes. For two donors (one aged 18 to 29 and one aged 80 or older), the study analyzed two additional independent replicas of 1 million unique cDNA reads from the same blood draw.

The study at large found these results: Compared with the aged group, the long-lived group had more naive CD4+ T cells, fewer expanded clones and increased TCR diversity, suggesting age selection. Because profiling used bulk unsorted PBMCs, naive and antigen-experienced compartments could not be compared conclusively. Estimates of total diversity based on one million sequenced T cells were considered lower bounds and underestimates. Observed TCR beta diversity per million T cells fell roughly linearly with age, and a significant reduction was already apparent by age roughly 41. The percentage of naive T cells measured by flow cytometry correlated strongly with observed TCR beta diversity. Donor CMV infection status was unknown, potentially confounding age-related changes in expanded clonotypes.

The germline V gene specifies SGHRS as CDR1 and YFSETQ as CDR2. Deletion took 2 bases off V and 1 base off J, with a span of 10 bases between the germline ends. The CDR3 covers 15 residues, taking in both the cysteine and the phenylalanine. CDR3 DNA only is kept here, 45 bases in frame from base 1. The library came from 5' RACE. Data came from an Illumina HiSeq 2500. A second PCR of roughly 6 to 12 cycles was run with a J-beta primer mix and a sample-barcoded 5' primer. Each TCR beta cDNA molecule received a unique molecular identifier from a template-switch 5' adaptor carrying 12 random nucleotides. Each sample yielded at least 3 million CDR3-containing paired-end reads. First-strand cDNA was synthesized from all RNA with the Mint cDNA synthesis kit, primed by a TRBC-specific oligonucleotide. Following uracil-DNA glycosylase treatment, a first 18-cycle PCR with universal primers M1SS and BC2_uni_R was performed on all cDNA. Per the original workflow: Each sample was normalized by randomly selecting 1 million high-quality reads, each carrying a distinct molecular identifier. Reads sharing molecular identifiers were discarded rather than binned into consensus sequences. MiTCR, with a Q25 quality threshold and the strictest error-elimination algorithm, was used for CDR3 identification, clonotype clustering and error correction. A nonparametric unseen species model with Euler transformation was used to estimate lower-bound total TCR beta diversity. In TCRdb, the public reads were trimmed at Q25 with fastp and aligned with MiXCR, with productive beta chains retained. Here each entry gathers all rows of one CDR3 protein and keeps the most common genes and DNA. For this entry, the V and J calls and clone size follow TCRdb and not the study's own pipeline. In this sample the table shows around 870,000 distinct CDR3 sequences, roughly 26% of which occur a single time. 17% of the sample rests with the top ten.

The donors were a few dozen Caucasian individuals from Russia, aged roughly 6 to 100 years, who were systemically healthy. Each donor gave around 9 milliliters of peripheral blood, collected into EDTA-treated Vacutainer tubes. Ficoll-Paque density-gradient centrifugation was used to isolate PBMCs, with at least 6.5 million per sample. Total RNA was extracted from PBMCs with Trizol reagent, with at least 6 micrograms obtained per sample. For every donor, an aliquot of PBMCs went through flow cytometry to measure the percentages of naive CD45RAhigh/CD27high T cells. The material sequenced was blood. The chain links TRBV5-1 with TRBJ2-1; the D gene is perhaps TRBD1, from 6 matching bases. The clonotype originates from a woman of 80 years or more in good health. The nucleotides read TGCGCCAGCAGCTTCCAGGGGAATTCCTACAATGAGCAGTTCTTC. The translation is CASSFQGNSYNEQFF.